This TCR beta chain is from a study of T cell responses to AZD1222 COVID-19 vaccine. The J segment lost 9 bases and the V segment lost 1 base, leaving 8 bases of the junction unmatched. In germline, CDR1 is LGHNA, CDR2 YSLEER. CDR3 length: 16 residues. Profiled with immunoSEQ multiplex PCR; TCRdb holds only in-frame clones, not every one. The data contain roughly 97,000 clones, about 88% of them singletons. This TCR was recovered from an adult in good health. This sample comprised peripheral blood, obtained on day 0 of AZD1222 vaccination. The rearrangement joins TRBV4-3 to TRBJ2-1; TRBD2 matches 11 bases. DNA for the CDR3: TGCGCCAGCAGCCAAGTCGTAGCGGGGGGGCAGGGTGAGCAGTTCTTC. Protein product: CASSQVVAGGQGEQFF.